This TCR beta chain originates from a study of T cells in tuberculosis. As for the study in general: Sequenced TCRs come from CD1B-GMM tetramer-binding T cells.

CDR3 length equals 11 residues. V was cut by 3 bases and J by 5 bases, with 8 bases left in between. Per germline, CDR1 DFQATT and CDR2 SNEGSKA (reference sequence). Study-wide results and caveats: The stringent gate may have excluded weak CD1B-GMM tetramer binders.

Cells were sorted from thawed PBMC rested overnight and stained with GMM-loaded CD1B tetramer, viability dye and anti-CD3. The CD1B tetramers carried C32 glucose monomycolate purified from Rhodococcus equi. Before cryopreservation, the sorted PBMC lost their CD14-expressing monocytes. Sequenced by immunoSEQ multiplex PCR; TCRdb stores in-frame clones only, minus some. Of about 59,000 clones listed, under 90% are singletons. Input material: CD1b-GMM tetramer-negative cells sorted from PBMCs. This clonotype was sampled from an adult woman with latent tuberculosis. The chain carries TRBV20-1 and TRBJ2-7; D might be TRBD1 (5 bases). CDR3 in amino acids: CSASGRDEQYF. CDR3 DNA: TGCAGTGCTAGTGGCAGGGACGAGCAGTACTTC.